This is a list of T cell receptor beta chains from one sample in a study of CD8 T cells in ankylosing spondylitis. TCRdb ran MiXCR on the 5' RACE reads and lists one entry per CDR3 protein. The profile shows hundreds of thousands of distinct CDR3 sequences, about an eighth of them singletons. The source material was blood, either unsorted or a sorted T cell fraction (not recorded which). All receptors come from a male donor with ankylosing spondylitis. Each CDR3 is given with its conserved first and last residue. The D gene is left open where the match is weak. Not every row has a clone size; where given, it reads once, few, many or a size class.

CDR3 | DNA | J | size | V | D
CASSLSGVLAEQFF | TGTGCCAGCAGTTTAAGTGGGGTCTTGGCTGAGCAGTTCTTC | TRBJ2-1 | - | TRBV28 | -
CASSRTGDRGQPQHF | TGTGCCAGCAGCCGTACCGGGGACAGGGGTCAGCCCCAGCATTTT | TRBJ1-5 | few | TRBV4-2 | TRBD1
CSASSGRRMETQYF | TGCAGTGCTTCTAGCGGGAGGAGAATGGAGACCCAGTACTTC | TRBJ2-5 | once | TRBV20-1 | TRBD2
CASRSTHFYEQYF | TGTGCCAGCAGGTCCACTCACTTCTACGAGCAGTACTTC | TRBJ2-7 | few | TRBV6-1 | -
CASSQVPGETQYF | TGTGCCAGCAGCCAAGTCCCTGGGGAGACCCAGTACTTC | TRBJ2-5 | many | TRBV3-1 | -
CASSPTLALELNTEAFF | TGTGCCAGCTCACCTACTTTGGCCCTAGAACTGAACACTGAAGCTTTCTTT | TRBJ1-1 | medium-sized | TRBV18 | -
CSASRGPSGNTIYF | TGCAGCGCCAGCAGGGGCCCCTCTGGAAACACCATATATTTT | TRBJ1-3 | few | TRBV29-1 | -
CASSSPGLAGGPSDTQYF | TGTGCCAGCAGCTCCCCGGGACTAGCGGGAGGGCCGTCAGATACGCAGTATTTT | TRBJ2-3 | - | TRBV11-1 | TRBD2
CAISTTSDNEQFF | TGTGCCATCAGCACGACTAGCGATAATGAGCAGTTCTTC | TRBJ2-1 | many | TRBV12-3/TRBV12-4 | TRBD2
CASSPGHGAGELFF | TGCGCCAGCAGCCCCGGACATGGGGCCGGGGAGCTGTTTTTT | TRBJ2-2 | few | TRBV5-1 | -
CASGLGRRVHQPQHF | TGTGCTAGTGGTTTGGGTCGCAGGGTTCATCAGCCCCAGCATTTT | TRBJ1-5 | few | TRBV12-5 | -
CSATNPGGKETQYF | TGCAGTGCCACGAACCCAGGAGGGAAAGAGACCCAGTACTTC | TRBJ2-5 | many | TRBV20-1 | -
CASIRDAGANVLTF | TGTGCCAGCATCCGGGACGCTGGGGCCAACGTCCTGACTTTC | TRBJ2-6 | - | TRBV2 | -
CASNPGQGYGYTF | TGTGCCAGCAACCCGGGACAGGGGTACGGCTACACCTTC | TRBJ1-2 | few | TRBV2 | TRBD1
CAIRLGQGEPNTEAFF | TGTGCCATCAGACTGGGACAGGGGGAGCCGAACACTGAAGCTTTCTTT | TRBJ1-1 | - | TRBV10-3 | TRBD1
CASSQVTYSYNEQFF | TGTGCCAGCAGCCAAGTGACATACTCCTACAATGAGCAGTTCTTC | TRBJ2-1 | few | TRBV4-2 | -
CASAPGRTGNSPLHF | TGCGCCAGCGCCCCGGGAAGGACAGGAAATTCACCCCTCCACTTT | TRBJ1-6 | - | TRBV5-1 | TRBD1
CASSLVTGGYNEQFF | TGTGCCAGCAGTTTAGTGACAGGGGGCTACAATGAGCAGTTCTTC | TRBJ2-1 | many | TRBV12-3/TRBV12-4 | TRBD1
CAIGLAESETQYF | TGTGCCATAGGACTAGCGGAGTCAGAGACCCAGTACTTC | TRBJ2-5 | few | TRBV10-3 | TRBD2
CASSPWTGGAGANVLTF | TGCGCCAGCAGCCCCTGGACAGGGGGCGCTGGGGCCAACGTCCTGACTTTC | TRBJ2-6 | - | TRBV5-1 | TRBD1
CASSPGLAASTDTQYF | TGTGCCAGCAGCCCGGGACTAGCAGCTAGCACAGATACGCAGTATTTT | TRBJ2-3 | many | TRBV5-1 | TRBD2
CASSEFRGYNEQFF | TGCGCCAGCAGTGAGTTCCGGGGATACAATGAGCAGTTCTTC | TRBJ2-1 | few | TRBV10-2 | -
CASSFTSLYNEQFF | TGTGCCAGCAGCTTCACTAGTTTGTACAATGAGCAGTTCTTC | TRBJ2-1 | - | TRBV7-9 | -
CSARDWTSGRGADTQYF | TGCAGTGCTAGAGACTGGACTAGCGGGAGGGGGGCAGATACGCAGTATTTT | TRBJ2-3 | few | TRBV20-1 | TRBD2
CASSPNAGGPDTQYF | TGTGCCAGCAGTCCAAACGCGGGAGGGCCCGATACGCAGTATTTT | TRBJ2-3 | few | TRBV11-1 | TRBD2
CSAISGSFNEQYF | TGCAGTGCTATAAGCGGGAGTTTTAACGAGCAGTACTTC | TRBJ2-7 | - | TRBV20-1 | TRBD2
CASSLEGGGSNYGYTF | TGCGCCAGCAGCTTGGAAGGCGGGGGAAGTAACTATGGCTACACCTTC | TRBJ1-2 | - | TRBV5-1 | -
CASSFRQGDGELFF | TGTGCCAGCAGCTTTAGGCAGGGGGACGGGGAGCTGTTTTTT | TRBJ2-2 | few | TRBV7-8 | TRBD1
CASSAVGSSYEQYF | TGTGCCAGCAGTGCGGTCGGGAGCTCCTACGAGCAGTACTTC | TRBJ2-7 | many | TRBV6-1 | -
CASSPVGGGGQPQHF | TGTGCCAGCAGCCCCGTTGGGGGCGGTGGTCAGCCCCAGCATTTT | TRBJ1-5 | - | TRBV12-3/TRBV12-4 | -
CASSLGERRDTQYF | TGTGCCAGCAGTTTGGGAGAGAGGAGGGATACGCAGTATTTT | TRBJ2-3 | few | TRBV28 | -
CASSSGTCDSYLETQYF | TGTGCCAGCAGCTCCGGGACTTGCGACTCCTATCTGGAGACCCAGTACTTC | TRBJ2-5 | - | TRBV7-9 | -
CASSPGGGTGTDTQYF | TGTGCCAGCTCACCCGGTGGAGGAACGGGAACAGATACGCAGTATTTT | TRBJ2-3 | - | TRBV18 | -
CASSLNRGTTDTQYF | TGTGCCAGCAGCTTAAATCGGGGGACCACAGATACGCAGTATTTT | TRBJ2-3 | - | TRBV7-9 | -
CSAWEGLGNTIYF | TGCAGTGCGTGGGAGGGACTTGGAAACACCATATATTTT | TRBJ1-3 | - | TRBV20-1 | -
CSARSFEETQYF | TGCAGTGCTAGAAGCTTCGAAGAGACCCAGTACTTC | TRBJ2-5 | - | TRBV20-1 | -
CSVGVGHPAEQYF | TGCAGCGTTGGGGTCGGACATCCTGCCGAGCAGTACTTC | TRBJ2-7 | - | TRBV29-1 | -
CSASLRGINTEAFF | TGCAGTGCTAGCCTAAGGGGGATTAACACTGAAGCTTTCTTT | TRBJ1-1 | - | TRBV20-1 | -
CSARVAGGDTGELFF | TGCAGTGCTAGAGTAGCGGGAGGAGACACCGGGGAGCTGTTTTTT | TRBJ2-2 | many | TRBV20-1 | TRBD2
CASREVQGLAGELFF | TGTGCCAGCAGAGAGGTACAGGGACTCGCCGGGGAGCTGTTTTTT | TRBJ2-2 | many | TRBV7-9 | -
CSALGSYTQYF | TGCAGTGCCCTGGGCAGTTATACGCAGTATTTT | TRBJ2-3 | - | TRBV20-1 | -
CASSLNPRDGAFSYTF | TGTGCCAGCAGCCTCAACCCCCGGGACGGCGCTTTTAGCTACACCTTC | TRBJ1-2 | few | TRBV3-1 | -
CASLNQGNYGYTF | TGTGCCAGCCTGAACCAGGGAAACTATGGCTACACCTTC | TRBJ1-2 | - | TRBV28 | -
CSARVAGVYNEQFF | TGCAGTGCTAGAGTCGCGGGAGTTTATAATGAGCAGTTCTTC | TRBJ2-1 | - | TRBV20-1 | TRBD2
CASSQDLGRGVPEAFF | TGTGCCAGCAGCCAAGATTTAGGCAGGGGTGTGCCTGAAGCTTTCTTT | TRBJ1-1 | - | TRBV3-1 | -
CASSLVPGENIQYF | TGTGCCAGCAGTTTAGTTCCAGGAGAAAACATTCAGTACTTC | TRBJ2-4 | many | TRBV12-3/TRBV12-4 | -
CASSGPLRDRKPDTQYF | TGCGCCAGCAGTGGACCCCTGCGGGACAGGAAACCAGATACGCAGTATTTT | TRBJ2-3 | few | TRBV10-1 | TRBD1
CSARLAGGAGELFF | TGCAGCGCCAGACTAGCGGGAGGAGCCGGGGAGCTGTTTTTT | TRBJ2-2 | - | TRBV29-1 | TRBD2
CASSLTGGAPYNEQFF | TGTGCCAGCAGCTTAACAGGGGGCGCCCCCTACAATGAGCAGTTCTTC | TRBJ2-1 | few | TRBV7-2 | TRBD1
CASSVQGTYNEQFF | TGCGCCAGCTCGGTACAGGGAACCTACAATGAGCAGTTCTTC | TRBJ2-1 | few | TRBV5-1 | -
CASSSSNSGANVLTF | TGTGCCAGCAGCTCTTCGAACTCTGGGGCCAACGTCCTGACTTTC | TRBJ2-6 | few | TRBV7-9 | -
CASSRDWNTGELFF | TGTGCCAGCAGCCGGGACTGGAACACCGGGGAGCTGTTTTTT | TRBJ2-2 | few | TRBV12-3/TRBV12-4 | -
CASSLLSEAFF | TGTGCCAGCAGCTTACTGTCTGAAGCTTTCTTT | TRBJ1-1 | few | TRBV11-2 | -
CASSTAVRAGTGELFF | TGTGCCAGCAGCACAGCGGTCAGGGCAGGAACCGGGGAGCTGTTTTTT | TRBJ2-2 | - | TRBV11-3 | -
CATSDHRDRGRDEQFF | TGTGCCACCAGTGACCACCGGGACAGGGGGCGCGATGAGCAGTTCTTC | TRBJ2-1 | - | TRBV24-1 | TRBD1
CASSPTGTGGNYGYTF | TGTGCCAGCAGTCCTACCGGGACAGGGGGGAACTATGGCTACACCTTC | TRBJ1-2 | many | TRBV12-3/TRBV12-4 | TRBD1
CSVSMTGDNEQFF | TGCAGCGTTAGTATGACAGGGGACAATGAGCAGTTCTTC | TRBJ2-1 | many | TRBV29-1 | TRBD1
CASSQEGSGRARETQYF | TGCGCCAGCAGCCAAGAGGGTAGCGGGAGGGCACGTGAGACCCAGTACTTC | TRBJ2-5 | - | TRBV4-3 | TRBD2
CSASTSGSGETQYF | TGCAGTGCCAGTACTAGCGGGAGTGGAGAGACCCAGTACTTC | TRBJ2-5 | - | TRBV20-1 | TRBD2